The 24 T cell receptor beta chains in this list originate from one sample, sequenced in a study of shared clonotypes between healthy human individuals. The protocol was immunoSEQ multiplex PCR, while the TCRdb copy is restricted to in-frame clones and leaves out a portion. The repertoire has over a million clones, about three quarters of them found once; the top ten carry roughly 1.4%. The specimen sequenced was memory CD4+ T cells sorted from blood. Stated subset: CD45RA-negative fraction. Source of these receptors: a man aged 18 to 30 in good health.

The chain employs TRBV10-3 and TRBJ2-1, with 7 bases matching TRBD2. Germline loops: CDR1 ENHRY, CDR2 SYGVKD. J was trimmed by 1 base and V by 6 bases; bases with no gene match: 6. There are 15 residues in the CDR3. In DNA, the CDR3 is TGTGCCATCAGAGGCGGGGGAGGGTCCTACAATGAGCAGTTCTTC. Translated, it gives CAIRGGGGSYNEQFF.

The rearrangement joins TRBV5-1 to TRBJ1-1, with D perhaps matching TRBD1 (6 bases). V shed 2 bases and J shed 2 bases, with 13 bases lying between them. CDR3 size: 15 residues. Per germline, CDR1 SGHRS and CDR2 YFSETQ. CDR3 region: CASSLIRTENTEAFF. CDR3 coding DNA: TGCGCCAGCAGCTTAATCAGGACAGAAAACACTGAAGCTTTCTTT. The whole variable domain, remainder taken from reference TRBV5-1 and TRBJ1-1, is KAGVTQTPRYLIKTRGQQVTLSCSPISGHRSVSWYQQTPGQGLQFLFEYFSETQRNKGNFPGRFSGRQFSNSRSEMNVSTLELGDSALYLCASSLIRTENTEAFFGQGTRLTVV.

The chain employs TRBV5-1 and TRBJ1-5; 8 bases are shared with TRBD1. CDR3 length: 15 residues. V shed 4 bases and J 4 bases; nucleotides not matched to a gene: 7. Germline CDR1 SGHRS, CDR2 YFSETQ. The CDR3 sequence: CASSGGDRINQPQHF. The CDR3 bases are TGCGCCAGCAGCGGAGGGGACAGGATAAATCAGCCCCAGCATTTT.

This sequence joins TRBV2 and TRBJ1-2; weak D call: TRBD1 (6 bases). CDR1 is SNHLY, CDR2 FYNNEI, per germline. This CDR3 has 13 amino acids. Trimming removed 6 bases at V and 4 bases at J, with 12 bases between. The CDR3 coding sequence is TGTGCCAGCAGGCAGGGGTTGGGCTATGGCTACACCTTC. It specifies CASRQGLGYGYTF. Drawing the rest from reference TRBV2 and TRBJ1-2, the complete variable domain is EPEVTQTPSHQVTQMGQEVILRCVPISNHLYFYWYRQILGQKVEFLVSFYNNEISEKSEIFDDQFSVERPDGSNFTLKIRSTKLEDSAMYFCASRQGLGYGYTFGSGTRLTVV.

The CDR3 DNA follows: TGTGCCAGCAGCTGGTCACAGGCGCTGTTCACTGAAGCTTTCTTT. Translated: CASSWSQALFTEAFF. The V gene is TRBV5-4, the J gene TRBJ1-1, with D possibly being TRBD1 (5 bases). V was cut by 3 bases and J by 4 bases, with 16 bases left in between. The germline gives CDR1 SGHNT, CDR2 YYREEE (reference sequence). The CDR3 extends over 15 amino acids.

The CDR3 is CASFGGGKYQETQYF. The CDR3, as DNA: TGTGCCAGCTTCGGGGGGGGCAAGTACCAAGAGACCCAGTACTTC. V usage is TRBV2 and J usage is TRBJ2-5, with TRBD2 matching 8 bases. The CDR3 extends over 15 amino acids. Germline trimming cut 8 bases from V and 0 bases from J; bases unmatched to any gene: 8. The germline gives CDR1 SNHLY, CDR2 FYNNEI.

The V gene is TRBV28, the J gene TRBJ1-4; 8 nucleotides align to TRBD1. Germline V gene data show CDR1 as MDHEN and CDR2 as SYDVKM. CDR3 length equals 15 residues. Losses at the gene ends were 3 bases for V and 8 bases for J; bases not matched to a gene: 8. The CDR3 DNA is TGTGCCAGCAGTTTGGGCGGACAGGGAACCGAAAAACTGTTTTTT. Its translation: CASSLGGQGTEKLFF.

V gene TRBV5-1 combines with J gene TRBJ1-2; a weak D match, TRBD1 (6 bases). V lost 3 bases, J lost 2 bases, and 14 bases lay in between. CDR3 length: 15 residues. Germline CDR1 is SGHRS and CDR2 is YFSETQ. CDR3 protein: CASSSPDRSNYGYTF. Here the CDR3 DNA reads TGCGCCAGCAGCTCCCCCGACAGGAGCAACTATGGCTACACCTTC.

This clone was counted a few times. The chain carries TRBV6-1 and TRBJ1-2; 7 nucleotides align to TRBD1. The CDR3 spans 13 residues. Germline values: CDR1 MNHNS, CDR2 SASEGT. J was trimmed by 6 bases and V by 4 bases; bases with no gene match: 5. CDR3 sequence reads: CASSVEGANGYTF. DNA of the CDR3: TGTGCCAGCAGTGTGGAGGGGGCAAATGGCTACACCTTC.

Details on this clone: A much larger clone is a single base away; this may be a read error. The chain uses TRBV6-6 and TRBJ2-3; 13 nucleotides align to TRBD2. The J segment lost 4 bases and the V segment lost 2 bases, leaving 0 bases of the junction unmatched. Looked up from germline, CDR1 is MNHNY and CDR2 is SVGAGI (reference sequence). There are 15 residues in the CDR3. The CDR3 loop reads CASSYGTSGADTQYF. The CDR3, as DNA: TGTGCCAGCAGTTACGGGACTAGCGGGGCAGATACGCAGTATTTT.

This clone was counted a few times. The same CDR3 arises from other DNA sequences in this sample as well. This rearrangement joins TRBV29-1 to TRBJ1-1; D unresolved. The CDR3 loop spans 11 amino acids. Germline V gene lookup returns CDR1 SQVTM and CDR2 ANQGSEA. The ends were cut back, 4 bases at V and 4 bases at J, with 7 bases in the middle. The CDR3 DNA follows: TGCAGCGTTGGGAGGGTCACTGAAGCTTTCTTT. This sequence encodes CSVGRVTEAFF.

V gene TRBV19 combines with J gene TRBJ1-6, with 9 bases lining up with TRBD1. The CDR3 runs to 15 residues. The V gene end was trimmed by 8 bases and the J gene end by 6 bases; junction bases not matched to a gene: 8. Germline V lookup: CDR1 LNHDA, CDR2 SQIVND (reference sequence). Written as DNA, the CDR3 is TGTGCCAGTTCGACAGGGGGTGGAATTAATTCACCCCTCCACTTT. This encodes CASSTGGGINSPLHF.

The chain recombines TRBV11-3 with TRBJ2-1; a weak D match, TRBD2 (6 bases). CDR3 size: 15 residues. V was cut by 5 bases and J by 9 bases, with 20 bases left in between. Germline lookup yields CDR1 SGHNT and CDR2 YENEEA. The CDR3 region is CASSQGGEISSEQFF. CDR3 DNA: TGTGCCAGCAGCCAAGGAGGGGAAATCAGCAGTGAGCAGTTCTTC. Combining the CDR3 with reference TRBV11-3 and TRBJ2-1 gives the whole variable domain EAGVVQSPRYKIIEKKQPVAFWCNPISGHNTLYWYLQNLGQGPELLIRYENEEAVDDSQLPKDRFSAERLKGVDSTLKIQPAELGDSAVYLCASSQGGEISSEQFFGPGTRLTVL.

Concerning this clone: This may be a read error: a much more frequent sequence differs by one nucleotide. This chain joins TRBV7-9 and TRBJ2-5; D remains ambiguous. Trimming cost V 3 bases and J 2 bases, with 19 bases left between them. The germline V gene has CDR1 SEHNR and CDR2 FQNEAQ (reference sequence). The CDR3 contains 17 residues. The CDR3 here is CASSFMPAGVGQETQYF. The CDR3 bases are TGTGCCAGCAGCTTTATGCCTGCTGGGGTCGGGCAAGAGACCCAGTACTTC.

J is TRBJ2-1 and V is TRBV5-1; 9 positions agree with TRBD1. Germline V lookup: CDR1 SGHRS, CDR2 YFSETQ. The V and J ends lost 4 bases and 4 bases, in that order; junction bases with no gene match: 6. The CDR3 extends over 15 amino acids. The CDR3 coding sequence is TGCGCCAGCAGCGAACAGGGGGCTGAGTACAATGAGCAGTTCTTC. Translation: CASSEQGAEYNEQFF.

V usage is TRBV19 and J usage is TRBJ1-6; 8 positions match TRBD1. Trimming took 4 bases from V and 8 from J; bases not matched to a gene: 7. The CDR3 runs to 15 residues. Germline CDR1 and CDR2: LNHDA and SQIVND (reference sequence). DNA of the CDR3: TGTGCCAGTAGTAGACAGGGGAAAGGAGATTCACCCCTCCACTTT. This encodes CASSRQGKGDSPLHF.

This sequence joins TRBV19 and TRBJ2-2; tentatively, D is TRBD2 (6 bases). The CDR3 length is 16 residues. The V end was cut by 1 base, the J end by 2 bases, with 11 bases between. Germline V lookup: CDR1 LNHDA, CDR2 SQIVND (reference sequence). CDR3 sequence: CASSIGGLTNTGELFF. The CDR3 DNA reads TGTGCCAGTAGTATAGGTGGACTAACTAACACCGGGGAGCTGTTTTTT. The full variable domain, in which reference TRBV19 and TRBJ2-2 provide the parts outside the CDR3, is DGGITQSPKYLFRKEGQNVTLSCEQNLNHDAMYWYRQDPGQGLRLIYYSQIVNDFQKGDIAEGYSVSREKKESFPLTVTSAQKNPTAFYLCASSIGGLTNTGELFFGEGSRLTVL.

The V gene is TRBV13, the J gene TRBJ1-2; D gene uncertain. The CDR3 totals 14 residues. The ends were cut back, 2 bases at V and 1 base at J, with 8 bases in the middle. Germline CDR1 reads PRHDT; CDR2 reads FYEKMQ (reference sequence). The CDR3 coding sequence is TGTGCCAGCAGCTTATGGACGGATAACTATGGCTACACCTTC. This encodes CASSLWTDNYGYTF.

The chain links TRBV6-6 to TRBJ1-5; no clear D. In germline, CDR1 is MNHNY, CDR2 SVGAGI (reference sequence). The V end lost 2 bases, the J end lost 5 bases, and 4 bases lay between the germline ends. The CDR3 runs to 12 residues. This CDR3 is CASSYIDQPQHF. DNA of the CDR3: TGTGCCAGCAGTTACATTGATCAGCCCCAGCATTTT.

In regard to this clone: The identical CDR3 is also encoded by other nucleotide sequences in the sample. This chain joins TRBV5-4 and TRBJ2-3, with TRBD2 matching 7 bases. Germline CDR1 and CDR2: SGHNT and YYREEE (reference sequence). This CDR3 has 14 amino acids. After removal of 2 bases from V and 0 bases from J, the junction contained 0 bases not matched to a gene. The CDR3 loop is CASSFSGSTDTQYF. The CDR3 bases are TGTGCCAGCAGCTTTAGCGGGAGCACAGATACGCAGTATTTT.

The sample holds a few counts of this clone. The J gene is TRBJ2-7, the V gene TRBV5-6, with 9 bases matching TRBD1. Germline CDR1 and CDR2: SGHDT and YYEEEE. J was trimmed by 3 bases and V by 4 bases; bases with no gene match: 2. CDR3 length equals 13 residues. The CDR3 spells CASSRQGVYEQYF. The DNA of the CDR3 is TGTGCCAGCAGCCGACAGGGGGTCTACGAGCAGTACTTC.

This clone was seen only a few times. J is TRBJ2-1 and V is TRBV2, with 9 bases fitting TRBD2. Germline V gene lookup returns CDR1 SNHLY and CDR2 FYNNEI. The V segment lost 8 bases and the J segment 5 bases; nucleotides outside the gene matches: 4. The CDR3 contains 13 residues. The CDR3: CASLASGNNEQFF. The CDR3 DNA sequence: TGTGCCAGCTTAGCTAGCGGGAACAATGAGCAGTTCTTC.

This clone was seen a handful of times. The sample carries other DNA sequences with the same CDR3. Here the CDR3 reads CASSPDSFYEQYF. The CDR3 bases are TGTGCCAGCTCACCAGACAGTTTCTACGAGCAGTACTTC. V and J are TRBV18 and TRBJ2-7; tentative D call: TRBD1 (5 bases). The V gene's germline CDR1 is KGHSH and CDR2 LQKENI. This CDR3 contains 13 residues. V shed 2 bases and J shed 3 bases, with 8 bases lying between them.

The chain employs TRBV19 and TRBJ1-1; no clear D gene. Trimming shortened V by 6 bases and J by 1 base, and 12 bases separated the two germline ends. CDR3 length: 14 residues. The V gene's germline CDR1 is LNHDA and CDR2 SQIVND (reference sequence). This CDR3 reads CASSPRTENTEAFF. The CDR3 coding sequence is TGTGCCAGTAGCCCAAGGACGGAGAACACTGAAGCTTTCTTT.